This entry describes one TCR beta chain. The data derive from a study of technical replicates of blood from several donors. The V and J ends lost 8 bases and 8 bases respectively, with 19 bases between them. Germline-derived CDR1 and CDR2 are SNHLY and FYNNEI. The CDR3 totals 14 residues. Libraries were prepared by immunoSEQ multiplex PCR; TCRdb keeps only in-frame clonotypes and omits some of them. The table includes 70,000 or so clones, over 80% detected once. The material sequenced was T cells isolated from PBMCs. The genes are TRBV2 and TRBJ2-1; D is perhaps TRBD2 (5 bases). The sequence derives from a human donor in good health. For the CDR3, the DNA is TGTGCCAGCGCACGTCTGAGCGGTTCCGATGAGCAGTTCTTC. Its protein product is CASARLSGSDEQFF. Filled out from reference TRBV2 and TRBJ2-1, the complete variable domain reads EPEVTQTPSHQVTQMGQEVILRCVPISNHLYFYWYRQILGQKVEFLVSFYNNEISEKSEIFDDQFSVERPDGSNFTLKIRSTKLEDSAMYFCASARLSGSDEQFFGPGTRLTVL.